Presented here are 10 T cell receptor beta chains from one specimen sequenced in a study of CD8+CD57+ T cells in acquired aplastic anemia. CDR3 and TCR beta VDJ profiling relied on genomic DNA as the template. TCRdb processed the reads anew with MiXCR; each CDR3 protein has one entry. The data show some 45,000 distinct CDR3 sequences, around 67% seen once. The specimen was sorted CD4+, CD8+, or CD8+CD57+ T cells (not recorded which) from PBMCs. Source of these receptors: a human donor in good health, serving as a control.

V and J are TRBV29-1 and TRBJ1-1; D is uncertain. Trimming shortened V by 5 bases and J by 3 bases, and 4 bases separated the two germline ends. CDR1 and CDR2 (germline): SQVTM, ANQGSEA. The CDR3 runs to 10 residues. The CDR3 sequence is CSVIDTEAFF. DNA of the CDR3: TGCAGCGTTATTGACACTGAAGCTTTCTTT.

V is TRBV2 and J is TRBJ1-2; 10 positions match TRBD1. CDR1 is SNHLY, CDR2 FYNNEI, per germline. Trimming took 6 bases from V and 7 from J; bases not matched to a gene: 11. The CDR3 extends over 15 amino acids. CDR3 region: CASSPRQGAFGGYTF. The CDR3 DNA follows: TGTGCCAGCAGCCCTAGACAGGGGGCATTTGGTGGCTACACCTTC.

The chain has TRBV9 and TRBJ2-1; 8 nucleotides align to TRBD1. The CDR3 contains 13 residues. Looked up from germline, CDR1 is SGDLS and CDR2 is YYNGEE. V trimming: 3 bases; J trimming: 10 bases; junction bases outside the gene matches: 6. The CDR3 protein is CASSGDSGGEQFF. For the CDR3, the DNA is TGTGCCAGCAGCGGAGATTCAGGGGGCGAGCAGTTCTTC.

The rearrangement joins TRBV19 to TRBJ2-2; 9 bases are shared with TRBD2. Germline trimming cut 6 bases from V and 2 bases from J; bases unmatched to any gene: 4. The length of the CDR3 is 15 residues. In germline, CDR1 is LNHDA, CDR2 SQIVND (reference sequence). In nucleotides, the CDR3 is TGTGCCAGTAGGGTAGCGGGGGCAAACACCGGGGAGCTGTTTTTT. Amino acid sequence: CASRVAGANTGELFF.

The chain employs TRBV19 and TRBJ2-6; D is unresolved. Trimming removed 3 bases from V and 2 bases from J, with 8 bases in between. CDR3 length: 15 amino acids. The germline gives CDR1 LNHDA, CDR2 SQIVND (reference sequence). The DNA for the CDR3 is TGTGCCAGTAGTATCCCCAACACTGGGGCCAACGTCCTGACTTTC. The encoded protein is CASSIPNTGANVLTF.

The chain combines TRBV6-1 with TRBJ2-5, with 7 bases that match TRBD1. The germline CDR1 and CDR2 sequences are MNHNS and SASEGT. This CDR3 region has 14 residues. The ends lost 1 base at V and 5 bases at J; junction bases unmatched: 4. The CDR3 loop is CASSEGGGVETQYF. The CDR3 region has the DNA TGTGCCAGCAGTGAAGGAGGGGGCGTCGAGACCCAGTACTTC.

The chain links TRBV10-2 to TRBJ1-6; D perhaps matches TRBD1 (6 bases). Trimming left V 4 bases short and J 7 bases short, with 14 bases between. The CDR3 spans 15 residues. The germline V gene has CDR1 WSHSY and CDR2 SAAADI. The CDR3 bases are TGCGCCAGCAGTGCGGACAGTTCCGGGAATTCACCCCTCCACTTT. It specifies CASSADSSGNSPLHF.

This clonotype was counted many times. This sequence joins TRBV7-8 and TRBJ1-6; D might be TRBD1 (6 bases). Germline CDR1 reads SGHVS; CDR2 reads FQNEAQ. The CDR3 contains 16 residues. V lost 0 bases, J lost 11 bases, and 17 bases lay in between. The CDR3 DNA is TGTGCCAGCAGCTTAGCTTCTGGCAGGGGTAAGACACCCCTCCACTTT. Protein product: CASSLASGRGKTPLHF.

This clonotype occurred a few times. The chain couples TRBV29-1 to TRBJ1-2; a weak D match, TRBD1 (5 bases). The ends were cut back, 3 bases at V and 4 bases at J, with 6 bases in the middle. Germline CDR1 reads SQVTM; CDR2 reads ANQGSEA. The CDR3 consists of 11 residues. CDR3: CSVDRAYGYTF. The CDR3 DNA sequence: TGCAGCGTTGACAGGGCCTATGGCTACACCTTC.

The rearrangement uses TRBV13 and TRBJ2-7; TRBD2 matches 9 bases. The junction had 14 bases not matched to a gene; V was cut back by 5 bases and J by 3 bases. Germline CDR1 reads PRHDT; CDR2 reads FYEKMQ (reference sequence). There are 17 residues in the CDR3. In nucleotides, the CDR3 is TGTGCCAGCAGCGGAGACGAGAGGCGGGAGGGCCTCTACGAGCAGTACTTC. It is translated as CASSGDERREGLYEQYF.